The clone carrying this T cell receptor (beta chain) was found a few times. Source study methods: Counts of nucleated cells, estimated from reference gene primer amplification, were obtained. TCRdb keeps only in-frame clones here, not all; method: immunoSEQ multiplex PCR. V and J calls plus clone size are reproduced from that table; the DNA served to infer D and trimming. Of about 190,000 clones in the sample, less than 80% were seen once. This entry belongs to a study of blood T cell repertoires in COVID-19. Looking at the study overall: Samples came from the United States, Italy and Spain, spanning acute and convalescent COVID-19. Sources were T cells, B-cell-depleted T cells, or PBMCs; the material itself was cDNA or gDNA.

Material: peripheral blood. The TCR comes from a man aged 45-65 years who had recovered from COVID-19.

The CDR3 sequence: CASSPIGTGSYNSPLHF. The CDR3 DNA follows: TGTGCCAGCAGTCCCATAGGGACAGGCTCCTATAATTCACCCCTCCACTTT. The rearrangement joins TRBV28 to TRBJ1-6, with 8 bases identical to TRBD1. J lost 0 bases, V lost 5 bases, and 6 bases had no gene match. CDR1 and CDR2 from the germline V gene are MDHEN and SYDVKM. The CDR3 sequence is 17 residues long.